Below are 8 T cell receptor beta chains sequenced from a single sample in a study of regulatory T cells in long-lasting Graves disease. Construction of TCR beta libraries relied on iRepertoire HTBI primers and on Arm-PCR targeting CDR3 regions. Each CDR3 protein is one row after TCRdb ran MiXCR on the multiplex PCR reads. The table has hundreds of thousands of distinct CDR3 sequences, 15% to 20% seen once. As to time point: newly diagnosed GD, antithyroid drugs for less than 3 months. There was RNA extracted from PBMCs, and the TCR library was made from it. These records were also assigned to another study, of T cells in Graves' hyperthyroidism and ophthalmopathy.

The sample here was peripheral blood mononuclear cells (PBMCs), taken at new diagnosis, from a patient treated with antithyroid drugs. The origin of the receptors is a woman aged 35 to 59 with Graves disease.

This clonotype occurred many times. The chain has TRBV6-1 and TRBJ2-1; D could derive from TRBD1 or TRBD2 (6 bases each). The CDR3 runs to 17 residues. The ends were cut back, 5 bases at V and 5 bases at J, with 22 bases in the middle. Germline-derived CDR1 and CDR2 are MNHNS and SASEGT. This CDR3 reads CASSPRARGGVHNEQFF. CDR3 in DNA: TGTGCCAGCAGTCCTCGGGCCAGGGGCGGGGTGCACAATGAGCAGTTCTTC.

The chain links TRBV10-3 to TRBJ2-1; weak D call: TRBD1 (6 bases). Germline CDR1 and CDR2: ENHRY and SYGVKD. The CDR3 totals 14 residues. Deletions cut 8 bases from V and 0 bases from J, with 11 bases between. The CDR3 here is CAISGTSSYNEQFF. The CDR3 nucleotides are TGTGCCATCTCCGGGACAAGCTCCTACAATGAGCAGTTCTTC.

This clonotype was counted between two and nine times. In nucleotides, the CDR3 is TGTGCCAGCAGCCAAGGGATCGGGGGAATGAGAGAGACCCAGTACTTC. Protein sequence: CASSQGIGGMRETQYF. The chain recombines TRBV3-1 with TRBJ2-5, with D perhaps TRBD2 (6 bases). The germline V and J ends were trimmed by 1 base and 4 bases, with 16 bases remaining between them. Germline-derived CDR1 and CDR2 are LGHDT and YNNKEL (reference sequence). CDR3 size: 16 residues.

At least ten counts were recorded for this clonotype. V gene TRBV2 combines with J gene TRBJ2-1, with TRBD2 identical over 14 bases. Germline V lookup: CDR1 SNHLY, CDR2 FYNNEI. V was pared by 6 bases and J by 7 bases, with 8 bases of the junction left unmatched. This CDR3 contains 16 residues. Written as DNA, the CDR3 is TGTGCCAGCAGGCCCCGACTAGCGGGGGGGCTTAATGAGCAGTTCTTC. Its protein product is CASRPRLAGGLNEQFF.

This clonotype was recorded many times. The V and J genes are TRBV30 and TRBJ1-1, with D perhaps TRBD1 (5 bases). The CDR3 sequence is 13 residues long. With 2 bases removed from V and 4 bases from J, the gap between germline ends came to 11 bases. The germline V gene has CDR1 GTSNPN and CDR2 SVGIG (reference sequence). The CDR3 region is CAWSFGGGTEAFF. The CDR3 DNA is TGTGCCTGGAGTTTCGGGGGAGGCACTGAAGCTTTCTTT. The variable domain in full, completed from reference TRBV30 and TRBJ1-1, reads SQTIHQWPATLVQPVGSPLSLECTVEGTSNPNLYWYRQAAGRGLQLLFYSVGIGQISSEVPQNLSASRPQDRQFILSSKKLLLSDSGFYLCAWSFGGGTEAFFGQGTRLTVV.

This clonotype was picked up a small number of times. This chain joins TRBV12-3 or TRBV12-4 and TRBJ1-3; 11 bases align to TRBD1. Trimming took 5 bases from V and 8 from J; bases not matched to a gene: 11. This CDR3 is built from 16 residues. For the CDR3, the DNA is TGTGCCAGCAGTCCCCGGTCCGGGACAGGGGGAGACACCATATATTTT. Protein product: CASSPRSGTGGDTIYF.

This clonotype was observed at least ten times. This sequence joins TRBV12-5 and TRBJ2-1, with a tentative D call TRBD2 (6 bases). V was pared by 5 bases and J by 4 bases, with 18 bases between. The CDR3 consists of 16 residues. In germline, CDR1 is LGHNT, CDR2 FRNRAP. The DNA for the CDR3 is TGTGCTAGTGGTCTCAGGACTATCGGTTCGTACAATGAGCAGTTCTTC. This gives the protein CASGLRTIGSYNEQFF. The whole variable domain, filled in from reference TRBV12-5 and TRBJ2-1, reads DARVTQTPRHKVTEMGQEVTMRCQPILGHNTVFWYRQTMMQGLELLAYFRNRAPLDDSGMPKDRFSAEMPDATLATLKIQPSEPRDSAVYFCASGLRTIGSYNEQFFGPGTRLTVL.

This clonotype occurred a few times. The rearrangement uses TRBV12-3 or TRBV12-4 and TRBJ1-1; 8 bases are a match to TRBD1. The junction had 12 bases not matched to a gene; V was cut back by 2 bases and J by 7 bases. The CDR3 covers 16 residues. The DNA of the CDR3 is TGTGCCAGCAGTTTACCAGTGACAGGGGCCCAGGGTGAAGCTTTCTTT. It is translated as CASSLPVTGAQGEAFF.